This TCR beta chain was obtained from a study of control samples from healthy donors and cancer patients. The data were produced by immunoSEQ multiplex PCR, yet TCRdb's version contains in-frame clones alone and is incomplete. The sample gives approximately 94,000 clones, roughly 84% of which show up once; over 15% is in the top ten. This clone is a singleton in its sample. The CDR3 is 15 amino acids. V was pared by 3 bases and J by 4 bases, with 7 bases of the junction left unmatched. Germline CDR1 and CDR2: MRHNA and SNTAGT. The genes are TRBV6-4 and TRBJ2-3; the match to TRBD1 covers 7 bases. The source is a woman in her forties or fifties in good health. The specimen sequenced was blood. As DNA, the CDR3 is TGTGCCAGCAGTGAATACGGGACAGAGGCAGATACGCAGTATTTT. This gives the protein CASSEYGTEADTQYF.